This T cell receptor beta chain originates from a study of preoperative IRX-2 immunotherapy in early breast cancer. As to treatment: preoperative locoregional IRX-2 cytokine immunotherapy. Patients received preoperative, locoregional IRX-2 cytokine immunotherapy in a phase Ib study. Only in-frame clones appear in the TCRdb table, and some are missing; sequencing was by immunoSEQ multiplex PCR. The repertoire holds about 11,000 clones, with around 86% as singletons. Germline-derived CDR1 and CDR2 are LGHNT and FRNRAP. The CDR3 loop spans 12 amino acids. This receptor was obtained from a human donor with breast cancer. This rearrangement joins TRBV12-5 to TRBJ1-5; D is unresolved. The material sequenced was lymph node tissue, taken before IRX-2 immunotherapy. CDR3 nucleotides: TGTGCCAGCACCTTCCGAAATCAGCCCCAGCATTTT. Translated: CASTFRNQPQHF. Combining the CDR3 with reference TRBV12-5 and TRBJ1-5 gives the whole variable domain DARVTQTPRHKVTEMGQEVTMRCQPILGHNTVFWYRQTMMQGLELLAYFRNRAPLDDSGMPKDRFSAEMPDATLATLKIQPSEPRDSAVYFCASTFRNQPQHFGDGTRLSIL.